The source of this T cell receptor beta chain is a study of T-cell memory formation after mild COVID-19. Study as a whole: Largely, the TCR clusters proved donor specific. Points from the study as a whole: That cross-reactive memory joined was suggested by some responding clones appearing in pre-infection memory. The main location of contracting CD4+ clones was CM and EM, and that of contracting CD8+ clones was EMRA.

Turning to this clonotype: What it binds is not known.

One entry per CDR3 protein results from TCRdb running MiXCR on the 5' RACE reads. The repertoire holds approximately 190,000 distinct CDR3 sequences, with about 18% as singletons. There are 12 residues in the CDR3. From germline, CDR1 is SEHNR and CDR2 FQNEAQ (reference sequence). The ends were cut back, 6 bases at V and 0 bases at J, with 3 bases in the middle. The J gene is TRBJ2-1, the V gene TRBV7-9, with D uncertain. The sequenced material came from PBMCs or a T cell subset sorted from them (not recorded which). This clonotype was obtained from an adult woman who had mild COVID-19 (a few samples of this study predate the infection). Cell type and time point are not known. CDR3 protein: CASRVSYNEQFF. Written as DNA, the CDR3 is TGTGCCAGCAGGGTCTCCTACAATGAGCAGTTCTTC.